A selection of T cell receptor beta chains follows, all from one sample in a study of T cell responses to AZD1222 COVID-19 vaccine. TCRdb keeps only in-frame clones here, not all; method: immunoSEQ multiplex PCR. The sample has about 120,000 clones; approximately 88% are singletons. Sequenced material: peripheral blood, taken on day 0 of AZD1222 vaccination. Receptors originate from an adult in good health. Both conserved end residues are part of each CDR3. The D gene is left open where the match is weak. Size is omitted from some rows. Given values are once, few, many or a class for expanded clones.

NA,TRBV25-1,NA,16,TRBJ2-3,TGTGCCAGCAGTCCCCAGATCGGGGGCCGGACAGATACGCAGTATTTT,CASSPQIGGRTDTQYF
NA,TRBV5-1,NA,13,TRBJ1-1,TGCGCCAGCAGCTTAGTTAAGTTGAGTGAAGCTTTCTTT,CASSLVKLSEAFF
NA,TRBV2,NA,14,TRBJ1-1,TGTGCCAGCAGTGAAGCGCAGGGCTACACTGAAGCTTTCTTT,CASSEAQGYTEAFF
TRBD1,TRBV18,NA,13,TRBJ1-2,TGTGCCAGCTCTTTACAGGGGGCGAAAGGCTACACCTTC,CASSLQGAKGYTF
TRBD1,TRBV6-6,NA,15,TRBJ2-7,TGTGCCAGCAGTGATTCCGGGACAGGGAGTTACGAGCAGTACTTC,CASSDSGTGSYEQYF
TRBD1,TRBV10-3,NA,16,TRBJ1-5,TGTGCCATCAGCCCAGGAACAGGGGGACCCAATCAGCCCCAGCATTTT,CAISPGTGGPNQPQHF
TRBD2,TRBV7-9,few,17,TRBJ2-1,TGTGCCAGCAGCTTAGTCGTCGGTGCGGGGGTCTACAATGAGCAGTTCTTC,CASSLVVGAGVYNEQFF
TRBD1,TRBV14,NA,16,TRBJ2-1,TGTGCCAGCAGCCAAGACCGGGACAGGGACTACAATGAGCAGTTCTTC,CASSQDRDRDYNEQFF
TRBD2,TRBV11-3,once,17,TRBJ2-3,TGTGCCAGCAGCGCCCGGACTAGCGGGACATCCACAGATACGCAGTATTTT,CASSARTSGTSTDTQYF
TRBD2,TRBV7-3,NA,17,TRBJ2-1,TGTGCCAGCAGCCCATCTGGGACTAGCGGGGGGCACAATGAGCAGTTCTTC,CASSPSGTSGGHNEQFF
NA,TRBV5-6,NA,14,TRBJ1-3,TGTGCCAGCAGCTTGACCCTCTCTGGAAACACCATATATTTT,CASSLTLSGNTIYF
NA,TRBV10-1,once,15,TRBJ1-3,TGCGCCAGCAGTGAGGGCACCGCCTCTGGAAACACCATATATTTT,CASSEGTASGNTIYF
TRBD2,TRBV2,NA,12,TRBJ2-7,TGTGCCAGCAGTGGGGGAGGGGAAGAGCAGTACTTC,CASSGGGEEQYF
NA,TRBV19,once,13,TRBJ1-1,TGTGCCAGTACCCTCAGGGGAGGACCGGAAGCTTTCTTT,CASTLRGGPEAFF
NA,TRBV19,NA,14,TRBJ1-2,TGTGCCAGTAGTATACCTCTGGGAGGACGCGGCTACACCTTC,CASSIPLGGRGYTF
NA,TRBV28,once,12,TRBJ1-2,TGTGCCAGCAGTGTATCTAACTATGGCTACACCTTC,CASSVSNYGYTF
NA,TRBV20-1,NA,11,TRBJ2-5,TGCAGTGCTAGAGTGCCCGAGACCCAGTACTTC,CSARVPETQYF
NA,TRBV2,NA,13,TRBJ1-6,TGTGCCAGCAGCGTCGGCAGCAATTCACCCCTCCACTTT,CASSVGSNSPLHF